This entry lists 13 T cell receptor beta chains sequenced from one sample in a study of T cell changes during pregnancy in multiple sclerosis. Libraries were prepared by immunoSEQ multiplex PCR; TCRdb keeps only in-frame clonotypes and omits some of them. This table has approximately 60,000 clones, approximately 93% appearing once. Material: CD8+ T cells from peripheral blood mononuclear cells, obtained in the second trimester of pregnancy. The receptors derive from a female donor with multiple sclerosis, enrolled in a pregnancy study.

The chain is built from TRBV9 and TRBJ2-7, with TRBD1 matching over 8 bases. The ends lost 3 bases at V and 0 bases at J; junction bases unmatched: 5. This CDR3 has 15 amino acids. Germline lookup yields CDR1 SGDLS and CDR2 YYNGEE. As DNA, the CDR3 is TGTGCCAGCAGCGAGGGACAGGCAGCCTCCTACGAGCAGTACTTC. Residues: CASSEGQAASYEQYF. Based on the CDR3 plus reference TRBV9 and TRBJ2-7, the full variable domain is DSGVTQTPKHLITATGQRVTLRCSPRSGDLSVYWYQQSLDQGLQFLIQYYNGEERAKGNILERFSAQQFPDLHSELNLSSLELGDSALYFCASSEGQAASYEQYFGPGTRLTVT.

The rearrangement links TRBV2 to TRBJ2-3, with 7 bases that match TRBD2. CDR1 is SNHLY, CDR2 FYNNEI, per germline. Trimming removed 0 bases from V and 0 bases from J; junction bases left unmatched: 6. CDR3 length equals 17 residues. The CDR3 sequence is CASSEAPGGDSTDTQYF. The CDR3 DNA follows: TGTGCCAGCAGTGAAGCTCCGGGAGGAGATAGCACAGATACGCAGTATTTT. The full variable domain, rest sourced from reference TRBV2 and TRBJ2-3, is EPEVTQTPSHQVTQMGQEVILRCVPISNHLYFYWYRQILGQKVEFLVSFYNNEISEKSEIFDDQFSVERPDGSNFTLKIRSTKLEDSAMYFCASSEAPGGDSTDTQYFGPGTRLTVL.

V usage is TRBV6-4 and J usage is TRBJ2-3; 8 bases are shared with TRBD1. Germline loops: CDR1 MRHNA, CDR2 SNTAGT. The V and J ends lost 10 bases and 4 bases, in that order; junction bases with no gene match: 7. The CDR3 extends over 13 amino acids. CDR3 in DNA: TGTGCCACCGGACAGGGTAGCGCAGATACGCAGTATTTT. It codes for CATGQGSADTQYF.

This rearrangement joins TRBV12-1 to TRBJ2-1; the table calls TRBD2, which could not be checked here. TRBV12-1 is designated a pseudogene. CDR3 length: 20 amino acids. Here the CDR3 DNA reads TGTGCCTGTTGGGGACACCCAGGGACTAGCGGGAGGGACTCCTACAATGAGCAGTTCTTC. This encodes CACWGHPGTSGRDSYNEQFF.

The chain is built from TRBV14 and TRBJ2-2, with 7 bases lining up with TRBD1. Trimming at V came to 5 bases and at J to 6 bases, leaving 3 bases not matched to a gene. The germline CDR1 and CDR2 sequences are SGHDN and FVKESK. The CDR3 length is 13 residues. The DNA for the CDR3 is TGTGCCAGCAGCGCTACAGGGGCCGGGGAGCTGTTTTTT. Encoded protein: CASSATGAGELFF.

At least ten counts were recorded for this clone. CDR3 amino acids: CASCRERASYEQYF. CDR3 coding DNA: TGTGCCAGCTGTAGAGAGCGGGCCTCCTACGAGCAGTACTTC. The V gene is TRBV28, the J gene TRBJ2-7, with D possibly TRBD2 on 6 matching bases. Germline V CDR1 and CDR2: MDHEN, SYDVKM. Trimming cost V 8 bases and J 0 bases, with 14 bases left between them. The CDR3 loop spans 14 amino acids.

CDR3 amino acids: CASSYDLADTQYF. The CDR3 DNA is TGTGCCAGCAGTTACGACTTAGCCGATACGCAGTATTTT. The chain recombines TRBV6-6 with TRBJ2-3; the D is unclear. V was pared by 2 bases and J by 6 bases, with 9 bases between. The germline CDR1 and CDR2 sequences are MNHNY and SVGAGI (reference sequence). CDR3 length equals 13 residues.

The rearrangement uses TRBV2 and TRBJ1-5; unclear D gene. CDR1 is SNHLY, CDR2 FYNNEI, per germline. CDR3 length: 13 amino acids. V shed 7 bases and J shed 5 bases, with 12 bases lying between them. The CDR3 coding sequence is TGTGCCAGCACGGGAGGGCTAGATCAGCCCCAGCATTTT. Translated, it gives CASTGGLDQPQHF.

This chain connects TRBV27 to TRBJ1-5; D possibly corresponds to TRBD1 (6 bases). Germline V CDR1 and CDR2: MNHEY, SMNVEV (reference sequence). The CDR3 loop spans 14 amino acids. The ends were cut back, 6 bases at V and 6 bases at J, with 15 bases in the middle. The CDR3 sequence is CASSPRGSGQPQHF. For the CDR3, the DNA is TGTGCCAGCAGCCCCAGGGGTAGTGGTCAGCCCCAGCATTTT.

CDR3 loop: CASSAGQGNEQYF. The CDR3 region has the DNA TGTGCCAGCAGTGCGGGACAGGGAAACGAGCAGTACTTC. The chain carries TRBV2 and TRBJ2-7; TRBD1 matches at 9 bases. The CDR3 contains 13 residues. Unmatched junction bases numbered 3, after V lost 4 bases and J lost 5 bases. Germline V gene lookup returns CDR1 SNHLY and CDR2 FYNNEI.

This sequence joins TRBV12-5 and TRBJ2-1; 14 bases align to TRBD2. The germline CDR1 and CDR2 sequences are LGHNT and FRNRAP. Trimming removed 3 bases from V and 1 base from J; junction bases left unmatched: 11. The CDR3 is 20 amino acids. CDR3 loop: CASGFQTSGRARRSYNEQFF. Written as DNA, the CDR3 is TGTGCTAGTGGTTTCCAGACTAGCGGGAGGGCCCGGCGGTCCTACAATGAGCAGTTCTTC.

The V gene is TRBV27, the J gene TRBJ1-2; 8 positions match TRBD1. The V and J ends lost 5 bases and 3 bases, in that order; junction bases with no gene match: 8. There are 15 residues in the CDR3. Germline CDR1 reads MNHEY; CDR2 reads SMNVEV (reference sequence). The CDR3 loop reads CASSPQGAIYYGYTF. CDR3 DNA sequence: TGTGCCAGCAGTCCCCAGGGGGCGATATACTATGGCTACACCTTC.

The J gene is TRBJ2-3, the V gene TRBV27; 9 positions agree with TRBD2. With 2 bases clipped from V and 5 bases from J, the junction kept 5 bases outside the gene matches. CDR1 is MNHEY and CDR2 is SMNVEV in the germline V gene (reference sequence). The CDR3 totals 15 residues. The CDR3 nucleotides read TGTGCCAGCAGTTTAGTGTTAGCGGGAGTAGATACGCAGTATTTT. It codes for CASSLVLAGVDTQYF.